This section outlines one T cell receptor beta chain sequence together with its context. The data were obtained in a study of blood T cell repertoires in COVID-19. The germline V gene encodes CDR1 GTSNPN and CDR2 SVGIG (reference sequence). There are 12 residues in the CDR3. Trimming took off 5 bases at V and 6 bases at J, with 10 bases between the two ends. Assay: immunoSEQ multiplex PCR; the TCRdb copy retains only in-frame clones and omits some. Here the sample spans fewer than 35,000 clones, roughly 90% being singletons. The sequence was collected from a man aged 55 to 70 with active COVID-19. The material sequenced was peripheral blood. The chain uses TRBV30 and TRBJ2-2; D remains unclear. CDR3 residues: CAWGGAAGELFF. The DNA for the CDR3 is TGTGCCTGGGGCGGAGCCGCCGGGGAGCTGTTTTTT.